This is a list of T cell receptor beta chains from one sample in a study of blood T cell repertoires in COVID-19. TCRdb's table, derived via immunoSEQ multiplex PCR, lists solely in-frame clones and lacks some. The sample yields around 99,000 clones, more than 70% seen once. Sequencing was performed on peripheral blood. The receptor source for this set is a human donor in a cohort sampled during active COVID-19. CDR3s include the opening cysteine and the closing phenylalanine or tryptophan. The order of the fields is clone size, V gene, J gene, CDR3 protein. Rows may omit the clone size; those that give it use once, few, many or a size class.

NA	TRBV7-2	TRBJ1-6	CASSRGYNSPLHF
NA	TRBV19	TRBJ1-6	CASSERGHNSPLHF
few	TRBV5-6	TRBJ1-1	CASSLAAGGRAFF
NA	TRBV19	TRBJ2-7	CASSIRSWDSAPGEQYF
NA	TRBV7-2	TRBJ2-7	CASSDRGRIGVSEQYF
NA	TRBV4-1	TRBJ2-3	CASRHVVGSGSGSDTQYF
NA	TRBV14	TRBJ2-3	CASSQRERERTDTQYF
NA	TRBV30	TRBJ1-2	CAHEITGVFTF
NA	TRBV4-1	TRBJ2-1	CASSLDLNSYNEQFF
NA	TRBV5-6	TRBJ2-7	CASSLTSASIEQYF
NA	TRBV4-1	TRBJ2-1	CASSRTSPSGTYSYNEQFF
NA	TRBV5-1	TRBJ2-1	CASSLRTGKAHEQFF
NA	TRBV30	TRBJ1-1	CAWTRGSNTEAFF
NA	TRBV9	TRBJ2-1	CASSVDGQNYNEQFF
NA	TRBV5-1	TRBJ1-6	CASSLGQGDSPLHF
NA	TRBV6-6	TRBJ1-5	CASSKGQPQHF
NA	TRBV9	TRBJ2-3	CASSDGQGEIDTQYF
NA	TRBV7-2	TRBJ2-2	CASSLRSGGTGELFF
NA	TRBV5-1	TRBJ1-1	CASSKDRGNTEAFF
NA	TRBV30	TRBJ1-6	CAWDRDRGNSPLHF
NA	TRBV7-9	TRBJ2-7	CASSLDFSYEQYF
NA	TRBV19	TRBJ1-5	CASRSDRVNQPQHF
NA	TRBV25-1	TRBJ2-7	CASSAGGEQYF
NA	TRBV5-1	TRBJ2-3	CASSGEAGTQYF
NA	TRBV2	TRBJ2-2	CASSEGPTGELFF
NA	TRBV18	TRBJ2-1	CASSPPFPQLAGGNNEQFF